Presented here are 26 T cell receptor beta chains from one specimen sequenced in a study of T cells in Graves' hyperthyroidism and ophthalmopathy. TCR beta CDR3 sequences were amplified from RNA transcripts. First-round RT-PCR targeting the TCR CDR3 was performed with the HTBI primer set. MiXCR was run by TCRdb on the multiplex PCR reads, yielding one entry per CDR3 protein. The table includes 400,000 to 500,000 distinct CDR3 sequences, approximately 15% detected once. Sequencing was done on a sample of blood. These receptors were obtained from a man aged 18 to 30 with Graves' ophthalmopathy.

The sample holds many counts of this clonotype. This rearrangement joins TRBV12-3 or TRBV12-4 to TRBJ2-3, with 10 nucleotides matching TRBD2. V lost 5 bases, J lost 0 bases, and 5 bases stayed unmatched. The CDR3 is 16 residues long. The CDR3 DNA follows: TGTGCCAGCAGTGGGGGGACTAGCGATAGCACAGATACGCAGTATTTT. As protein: CASSGGTSDSTDTQYF.

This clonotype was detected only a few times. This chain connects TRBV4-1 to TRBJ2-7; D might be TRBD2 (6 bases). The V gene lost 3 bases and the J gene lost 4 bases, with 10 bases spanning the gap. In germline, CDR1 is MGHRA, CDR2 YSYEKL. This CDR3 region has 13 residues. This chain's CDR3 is CASSQWDSYEQYF. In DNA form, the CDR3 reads TGCGCCAGCAGCCAGTGGGACTCGTACGAGCAGTACTTC.

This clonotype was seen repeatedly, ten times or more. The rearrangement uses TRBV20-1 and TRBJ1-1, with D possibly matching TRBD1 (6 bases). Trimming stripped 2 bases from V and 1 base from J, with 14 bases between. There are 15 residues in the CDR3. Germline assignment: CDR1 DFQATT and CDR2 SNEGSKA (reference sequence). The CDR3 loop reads CSARNPTGPNTEAFF. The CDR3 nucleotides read TGCAGTGCTAGAAACCCAACAGGGCCGAACACTGAAGCTTTCTTT.

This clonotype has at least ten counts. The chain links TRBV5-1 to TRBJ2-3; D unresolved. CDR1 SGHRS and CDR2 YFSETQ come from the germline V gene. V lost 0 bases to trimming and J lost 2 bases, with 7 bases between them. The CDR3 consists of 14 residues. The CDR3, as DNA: TGCGCCAGCAGCTTGGAACTTCTCACAGATACGCAGTATTTT. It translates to CASSLELLTDTQYF. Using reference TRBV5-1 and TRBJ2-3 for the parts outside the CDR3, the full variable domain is KAGVTQTPRYLIKTRGQQVTLSCSPISGHRSVSWYQQTPGQGLQFLFEYFSETQRNKGNFPGRFSGRQFSNSRSEMNVSTLELGDSALYLCASSLELLTDTQYFGPGTRLTVL.

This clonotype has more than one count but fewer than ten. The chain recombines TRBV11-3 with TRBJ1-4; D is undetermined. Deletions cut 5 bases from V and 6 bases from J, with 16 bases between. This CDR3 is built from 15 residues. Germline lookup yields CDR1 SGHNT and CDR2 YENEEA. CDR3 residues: CASSLDDFIDEKLFF. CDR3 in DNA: TGTGCCAGCAGCCTTGATGACTTTATCGATGAAAAACTGTTTTTT.

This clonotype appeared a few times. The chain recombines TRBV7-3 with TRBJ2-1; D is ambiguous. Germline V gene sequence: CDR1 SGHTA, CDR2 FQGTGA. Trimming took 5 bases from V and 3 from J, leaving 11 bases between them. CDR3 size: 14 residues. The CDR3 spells CASSASSVYNEQFF. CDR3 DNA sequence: TGTGCCAGCAGCGCAAGTTCAGTCTACAATGAGCAGTTCTTC.

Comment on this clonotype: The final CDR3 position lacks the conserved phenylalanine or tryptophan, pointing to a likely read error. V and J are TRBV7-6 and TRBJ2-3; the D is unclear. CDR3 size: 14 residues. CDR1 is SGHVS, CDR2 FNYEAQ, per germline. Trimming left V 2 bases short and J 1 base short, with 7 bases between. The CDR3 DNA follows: TGTGCCAGCAGCTTAAACCTGGGCACAGATACGCAGTATCTT. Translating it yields CASSLNLGTDTQYL.

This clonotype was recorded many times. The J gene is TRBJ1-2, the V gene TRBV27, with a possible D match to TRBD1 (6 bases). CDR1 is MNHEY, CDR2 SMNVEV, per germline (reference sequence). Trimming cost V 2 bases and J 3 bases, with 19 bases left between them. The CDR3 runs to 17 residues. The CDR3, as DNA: TGTGCCAGCAGTTTAAGGGCCAGGGCCGAGGGGGACTATGGCTACACCTTC. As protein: CASSLRARAEGDYGYTF.

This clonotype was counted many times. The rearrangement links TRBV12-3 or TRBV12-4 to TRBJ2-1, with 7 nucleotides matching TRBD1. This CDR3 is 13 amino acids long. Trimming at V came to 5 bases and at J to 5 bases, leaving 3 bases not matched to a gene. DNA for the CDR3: TGTGCCAGCAGTCGGACAGGAAACAATGAGCAGTTCTTC. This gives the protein CASSRTGNNEQFF.

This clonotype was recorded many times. The CDR3 DNA sequence: TGTGCCAGCAGCTTCATGACTAGCGGAAACACAGATACGCAGTATTTT. Its translation: CASSFMTSGNTDTQYF. The rearrangement joins TRBV5-6 to TRBJ2-3; 9 positions agree with TRBD2. The germline V gene has CDR1 SGHDT and CDR2 YYEEEE. The CDR3 is 16 amino acids. V lost 2 bases, J lost 2 bases, and 6 bases stayed unmatched. Looking up the rest from reference TRBV5-6 and TRBJ2-3 gives the full variable domain: DAGVTQSPTHLIKTRGQQVTLRCSPKSGHDTVSWYQQALGQGPQFIFQYYEEEERQRGNFPDRFSGHQFPNYSSELNVNALLLGDSALYLCASSFMTSGNTDTQYFGPGTRLTVL.

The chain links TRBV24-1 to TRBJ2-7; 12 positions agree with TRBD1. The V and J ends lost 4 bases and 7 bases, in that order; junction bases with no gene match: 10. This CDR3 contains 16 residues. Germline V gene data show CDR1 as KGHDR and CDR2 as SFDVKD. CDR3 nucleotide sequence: TGTGCCACCAGTGAGGCCGGGACAGGGGGCTCCGGTGAGCAGTACTTC. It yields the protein CATSEAGTGGSGEQYF.

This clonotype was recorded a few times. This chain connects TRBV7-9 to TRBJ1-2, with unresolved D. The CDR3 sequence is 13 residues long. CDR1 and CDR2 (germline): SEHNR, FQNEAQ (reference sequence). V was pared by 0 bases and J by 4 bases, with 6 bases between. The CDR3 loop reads CASSLAQPYGYTF. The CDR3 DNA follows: TGTGCCAGCAGCTTAGCGCAGCCCTATGGCTACACCTTC. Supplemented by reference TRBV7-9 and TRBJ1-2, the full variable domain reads DTGVSQNPRHKITKRGQNVTFRCDPISEHNRLYWYRQTLGQGPEFLTYFQNEAQLEKSRLLSDRFSAERPKGSFSTLEIQRTEQGDSAMYLCASSLAQPYGYTFGSGTRLTVV.

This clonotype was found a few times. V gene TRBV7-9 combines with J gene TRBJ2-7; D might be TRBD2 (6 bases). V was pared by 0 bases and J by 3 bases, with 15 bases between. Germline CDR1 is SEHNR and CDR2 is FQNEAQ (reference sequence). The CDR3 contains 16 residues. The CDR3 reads CASSLAREEMYYEQYF. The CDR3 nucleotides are TGTGCCAGCAGCTTAGCGAGGGAGGAAATGTACTACGAGCAGTACTTC. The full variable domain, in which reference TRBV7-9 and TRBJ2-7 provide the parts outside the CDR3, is DTGVSQNPRHKITKRGQNVTFRCDPISEHNRLYWYRQTLGQGPEFLTYFQNEAQLEKSRLLSDRFSAERPKGSFSTLEIQRTEQGDSAMYLCASSLAREEMYYEQYFGPGTRLTVT.

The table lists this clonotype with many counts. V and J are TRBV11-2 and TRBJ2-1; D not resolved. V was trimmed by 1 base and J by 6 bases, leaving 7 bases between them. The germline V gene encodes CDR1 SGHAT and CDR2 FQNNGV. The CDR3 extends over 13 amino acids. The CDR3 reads CASSLVVANEQFF. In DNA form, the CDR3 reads TGTGCCAGCAGCTTAGTCGTGGCCAATGAGCAGTTCTTC. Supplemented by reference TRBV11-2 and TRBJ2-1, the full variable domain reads EAGVAQSPRYKIIEKRQSVAFWCNPISGHATLYWYQQILGQGPKLLIQFQNNGVVDDSQLPKDRFSAERLKGVDSTLKIQPAKLEDSAVYLCASSLVVANEQFFGPGTRLTVL.

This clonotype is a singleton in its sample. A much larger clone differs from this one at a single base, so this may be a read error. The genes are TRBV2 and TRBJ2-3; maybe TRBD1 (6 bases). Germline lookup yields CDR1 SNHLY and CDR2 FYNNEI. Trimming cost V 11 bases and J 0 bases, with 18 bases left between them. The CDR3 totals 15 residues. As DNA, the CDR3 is TGTGCCCGCACCCCGATGGGGACAAGCACAGATACGCAGTATTTT. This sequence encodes CARTPMGTSTDTQYF.

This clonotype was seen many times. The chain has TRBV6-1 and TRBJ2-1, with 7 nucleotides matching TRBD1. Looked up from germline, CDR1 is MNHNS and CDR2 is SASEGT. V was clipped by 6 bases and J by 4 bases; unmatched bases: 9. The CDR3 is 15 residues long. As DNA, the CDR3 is TGTGCCAGCAGAGGAACGAGACAGGGATACAATGAGCAGTTCTTC. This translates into CASRGTRQGYNEQFF.

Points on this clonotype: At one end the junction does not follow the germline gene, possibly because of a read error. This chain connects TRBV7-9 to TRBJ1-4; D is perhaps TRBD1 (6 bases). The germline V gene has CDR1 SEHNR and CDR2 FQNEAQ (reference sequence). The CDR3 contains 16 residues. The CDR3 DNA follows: TGTACCAGCAGCCAAGGTTGGGGGCAGGGAACGGAAAAACTGTTTTTT. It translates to CTSSQGWGQGTEKLFF.

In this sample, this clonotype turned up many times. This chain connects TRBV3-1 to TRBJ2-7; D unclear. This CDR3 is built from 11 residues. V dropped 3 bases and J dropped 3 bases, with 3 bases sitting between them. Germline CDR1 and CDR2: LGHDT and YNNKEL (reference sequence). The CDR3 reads CASSHVYEQYF. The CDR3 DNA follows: TGTGCCAGCAGCCATGTCTACGAGCAGTACTTC.

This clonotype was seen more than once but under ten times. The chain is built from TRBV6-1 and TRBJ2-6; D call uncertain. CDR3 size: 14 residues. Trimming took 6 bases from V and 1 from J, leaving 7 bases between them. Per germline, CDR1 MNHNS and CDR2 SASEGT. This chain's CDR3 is CASSLQSGANVLTF. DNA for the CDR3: TGTGCCAGCAGCCTTCAGTCTGGGGCCAACGTCCTGACTTTC.

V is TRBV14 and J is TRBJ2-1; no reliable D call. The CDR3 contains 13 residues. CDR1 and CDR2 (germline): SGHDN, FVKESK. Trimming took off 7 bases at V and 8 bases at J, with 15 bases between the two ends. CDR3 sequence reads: CASTLAATDEQFF. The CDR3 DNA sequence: TGTGCCAGCACTTTGGCGGCTACGGATGAGCAGTTCTTC.

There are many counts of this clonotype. The CDR3 DNA is TGTGCCAGCAGCGAGGGTACTAGCGCAGATACGCAGTATTTT. It codes for CASSEGTSADTQYF. This chain connects TRBV7-9 to TRBJ2-3; the match to TRBD2 covers 7 bases. The CDR3 length is 14 residues. The ends lost 5 bases at V and 4 bases at J; junction bases unmatched: 6. Germline CDR1 SEHNR, CDR2 FQNEAQ (reference sequence).

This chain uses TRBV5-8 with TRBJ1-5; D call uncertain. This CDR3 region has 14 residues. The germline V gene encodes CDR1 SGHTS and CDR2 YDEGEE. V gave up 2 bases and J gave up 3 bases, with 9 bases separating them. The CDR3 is CASSLRTANQPQHF. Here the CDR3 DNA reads TGTGCCAGCAGCTTACGGACCGCCAATCAGCCCCAGCATTTT. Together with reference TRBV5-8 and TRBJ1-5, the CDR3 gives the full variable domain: EAGVTQSPTHLIKTRGQQATLRCSPISGHTSVYWYQQALGLGLQFLLWYDEGEERNRGNFPPRFSGRQFPNYSSELNVNALELEDSALYLCASSLRTANQPQHFGDGTRLSIL.

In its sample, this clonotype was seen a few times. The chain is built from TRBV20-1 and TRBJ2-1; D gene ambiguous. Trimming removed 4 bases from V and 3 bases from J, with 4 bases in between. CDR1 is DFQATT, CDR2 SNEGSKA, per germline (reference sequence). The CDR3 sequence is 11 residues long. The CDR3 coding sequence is TGCAGTGCTAAACGCTACAATGAGCAGTTCTTC. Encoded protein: CSAKRYNEQFF.

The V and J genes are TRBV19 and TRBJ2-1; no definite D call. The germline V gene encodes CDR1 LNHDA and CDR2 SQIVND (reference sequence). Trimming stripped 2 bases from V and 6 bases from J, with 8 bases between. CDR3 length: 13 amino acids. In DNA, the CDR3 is TGTGCCAGTAGTATAACCGGGTTCAATGAGCAGTTCTTC. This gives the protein CASSITGFNEQFF.

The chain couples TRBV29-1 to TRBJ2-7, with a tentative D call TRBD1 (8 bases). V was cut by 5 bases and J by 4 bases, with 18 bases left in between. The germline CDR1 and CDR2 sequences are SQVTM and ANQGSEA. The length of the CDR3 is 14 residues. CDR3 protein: CSVWTGRGVYEQYF. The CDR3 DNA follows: TGCAGCGTTTGGACAGGGAGGGGGGTTTACGAGCAGTACTTC.

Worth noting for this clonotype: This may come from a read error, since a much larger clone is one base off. The CDR3 DNA sequence: TGTGCCAGCTCACCACCCGGTCTAGCGCGGCCAAATGAGCGGTTCTTC. Residues: CASSPPGLARPNERFF. The chain is built from TRBV18 and TRBJ2-1, with D perhaps matching TRBD2 (6 bases). Germline CDR1 reads KGHSH; CDR2 reads LQKENI. The CDR3 is 16 residues long.